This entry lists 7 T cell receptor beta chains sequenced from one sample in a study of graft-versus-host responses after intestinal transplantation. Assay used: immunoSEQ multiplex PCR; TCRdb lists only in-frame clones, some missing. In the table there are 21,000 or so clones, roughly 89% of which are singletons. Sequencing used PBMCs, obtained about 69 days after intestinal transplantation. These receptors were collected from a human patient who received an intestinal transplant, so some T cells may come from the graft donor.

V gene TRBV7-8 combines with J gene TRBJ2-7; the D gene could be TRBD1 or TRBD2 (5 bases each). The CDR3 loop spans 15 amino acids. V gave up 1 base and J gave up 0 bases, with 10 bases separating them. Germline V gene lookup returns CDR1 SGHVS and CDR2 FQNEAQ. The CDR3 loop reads CASSLGGTVSYEQYF. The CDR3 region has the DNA TGTGCCAGCAGCTTAGGGGGGACGGTCTCCTACGAGCAGTACTTC. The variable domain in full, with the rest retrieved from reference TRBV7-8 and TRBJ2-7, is GAGVSQSPRYKVAKRGQDVALRCDPISGHVSLFWYQQALGQGPEFLTYFQNEAQLDKSGLPSDRFFAERPEGSVSTLKIQRTQQEDSAVYLCASSLGGTVSYEQYFGPGTRLTVT.

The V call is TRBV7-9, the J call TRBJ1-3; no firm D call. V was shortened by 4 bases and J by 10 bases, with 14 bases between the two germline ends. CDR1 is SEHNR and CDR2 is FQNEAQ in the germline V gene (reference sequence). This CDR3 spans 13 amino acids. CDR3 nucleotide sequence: TGTGCCAGCAGCTCCGAGGCGGTCAAGACCATATATTTT. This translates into CASSSEAVKTIYF.

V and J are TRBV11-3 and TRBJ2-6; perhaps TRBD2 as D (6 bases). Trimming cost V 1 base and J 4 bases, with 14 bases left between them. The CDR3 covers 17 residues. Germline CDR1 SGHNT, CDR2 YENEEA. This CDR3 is CASSLGRGRSGANVLTF. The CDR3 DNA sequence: TGTGCCAGCAGCTTAGGGCGGGGCCGGTCCGGGGCCAACGTCCTGACTTTC.

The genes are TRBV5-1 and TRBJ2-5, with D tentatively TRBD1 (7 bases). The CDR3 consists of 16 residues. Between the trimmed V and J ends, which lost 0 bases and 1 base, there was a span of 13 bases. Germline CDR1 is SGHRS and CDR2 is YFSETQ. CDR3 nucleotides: TGCGCCAGCAGCTTGGTCCCGCAGGGGGGCCAAGAGACCCAGTACTTC. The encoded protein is CASSLVPQGGQETQYF.

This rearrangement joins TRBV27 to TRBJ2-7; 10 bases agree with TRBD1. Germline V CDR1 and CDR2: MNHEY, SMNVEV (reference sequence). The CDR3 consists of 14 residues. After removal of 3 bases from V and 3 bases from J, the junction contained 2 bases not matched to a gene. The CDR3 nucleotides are TGTGCCAGCAGTTTTGGGACAGGGGTCTACGAGCAGTACTTC. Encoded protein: CASSFGTGVYEQYF.

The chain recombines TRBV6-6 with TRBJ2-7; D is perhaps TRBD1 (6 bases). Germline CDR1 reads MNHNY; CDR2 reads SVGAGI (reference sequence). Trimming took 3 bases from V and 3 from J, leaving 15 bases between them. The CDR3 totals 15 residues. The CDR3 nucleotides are TGTGCCAGCAGTTATACAGGGTCCCAGCACTACGAGCAGTACTTC. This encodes CASSYTGSQHYEQYF.

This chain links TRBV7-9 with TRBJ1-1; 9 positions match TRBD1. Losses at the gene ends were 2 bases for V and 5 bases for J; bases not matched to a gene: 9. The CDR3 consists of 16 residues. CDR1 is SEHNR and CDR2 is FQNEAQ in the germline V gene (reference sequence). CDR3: CASSLPLGQGKTEAFF. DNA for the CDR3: TGTGCCAGCAGCTTACCCCTTGGACAGGGGAAAACTGAAGCTTTCTTT.